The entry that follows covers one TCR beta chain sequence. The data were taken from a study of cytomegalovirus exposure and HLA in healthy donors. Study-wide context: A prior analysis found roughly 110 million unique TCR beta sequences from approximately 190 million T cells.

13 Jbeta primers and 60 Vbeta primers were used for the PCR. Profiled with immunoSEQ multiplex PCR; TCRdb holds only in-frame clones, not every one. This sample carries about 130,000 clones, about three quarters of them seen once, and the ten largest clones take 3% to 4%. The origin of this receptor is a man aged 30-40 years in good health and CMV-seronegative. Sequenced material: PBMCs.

CDR3 bases: TGCGCCAGCAGTGAGGGCCGCACTGAAGCTTTCTTT. Protein: CASSEGRTEAFF. V gene TRBV10-1 combines with J gene TRBJ1-1, with D uncertain. CDR1 is WNHNN, CDR2 SYGVQD, per germline (reference sequence). Trimming removed 2 bases from V and 4 bases from J, with 5 bases in between. This CDR3 has 12 residues.